This TCR beta chain was documented in a study of blood T cell repertoires in COVID-19. Overall study: COVID-19 samples collected from the United States, Italy and Spain covered acute and convalescent phases. T cells, B-cell-depleted T cells, or PBMCs provided the cDNA or gDNA that served as material.

Remarks on this clone: This same CDR3 is encoded by further DNA sequences in the sample.

Germline assignment: CDR1 SEHNR and CDR2 FQNEAQ (reference sequence). J gave up 1 base and V 3 bases, and 1 base lay outside the gene matches. The CDR3 runs 14 residues. Measured with immunoSEQ multiplex PCR; TCRdb has only the in-frame clones, and not every one. The sample holds 200,000 to 250,000 clones, around 82% seen once. V usage is TRBV7-9 and J usage is TRBJ1-1; 8 bases line up with TRBD1. The TCR originated in a woman of 80 years or more with acute or convalescent COVID-19. Sequenced input: peripheral blood. DNA for the CDR3: TGTGCCAGCAGCTTCGGACAGGGGAACACTGAAGCTTTCTTT. Amino acid sequence: CASSFGQGNTEAFF.